This TCR beta chain was sequenced for a study of T-cell reconstitution after alpha-beta-depleted transplantation in children. This clonotype was seen many times. Preparation of the TCRbeta library involved a method that used unique molecular identifiers. TCRdb recomputed calls from the PCR reads with MiXCR, one row per CDR3 protein. The table includes 600,000 to 700,000 distinct CDR3 sequences, around a sixth detected once. V gave up 5 bases and J gave up 10 bases, with 12 bases separating them. Germline CDR1 SGHTA, CDR2 FQGNSA. The CDR3 is 13 residues long. The chain couples TRBV7-2 to TRBJ1-6; the D is unclear. The receptor was derived from a human donor who donated a stem cell graft to a child with acute myeloid leukemia. The material sequenced was PBMCs from the stem cell graft donor, taken from the stem cell graft. CDR3 coding DNA: TGTGCCAGCAGCCGGGAGGGTGGATCACCCCTCCACTTT. Translating gives CASSREGGSPLHF.